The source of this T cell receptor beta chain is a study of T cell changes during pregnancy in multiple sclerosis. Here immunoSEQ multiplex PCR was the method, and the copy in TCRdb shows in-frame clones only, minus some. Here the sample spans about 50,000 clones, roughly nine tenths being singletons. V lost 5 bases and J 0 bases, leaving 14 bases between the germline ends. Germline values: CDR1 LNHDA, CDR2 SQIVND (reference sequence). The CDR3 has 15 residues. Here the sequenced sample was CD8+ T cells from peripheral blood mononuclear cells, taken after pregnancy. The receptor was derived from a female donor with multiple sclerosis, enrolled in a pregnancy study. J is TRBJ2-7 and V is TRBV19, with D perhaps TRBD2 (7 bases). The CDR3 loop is CASSGGGGRSYEQYF. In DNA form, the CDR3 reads TGTGCCAGTAGTGGAGGCGGGGGCCGCTCCTACGAGCAGTACTTC.